This TCR beta chain is from a study of graft-versus-host responses after intestinal transplantation. Across the study: The transplants performed in recipients were multivisceral, liver-intestinal, or isolated intestinal. Notes on the study in general: Among recipient marrow samples, GvH clones were found; some appeared first in ileum or blood. In patients with graft-donor T cell macrochimerism, allograft graft-versus-host to host-versus-graft clonal ratios were high.

With respect to this clone: Its antigen is not identified. A read error may produce the germline difference seen at one junction end.

There are 15 residues in the CDR3. The germline V gene has CDR1 SGHAT and CDR2 FQNNGV. Clones were read by immunoSEQ multiplex PCR, and TCRdb kept only the in-frame ones, dropping some. The table shows some 39,000 clones, with approximately 95% occurring only once. The clonotype comes from a human patient who received an intestinal transplant, so some T cells may come from the graft donor. V gene TRBV11-2 combines with J gene TRBJ1-4; the match to TRBD1 covers 8 bases. The source material was PBMCs, sampled 734 days after intestinal transplantation. The CDR3 is CASQLDRESTEILFF. Here the CDR3 DNA reads TGTGCCAGTCAGTTGGACAGGGAATCCACTGAAATACTGTTTTTT.